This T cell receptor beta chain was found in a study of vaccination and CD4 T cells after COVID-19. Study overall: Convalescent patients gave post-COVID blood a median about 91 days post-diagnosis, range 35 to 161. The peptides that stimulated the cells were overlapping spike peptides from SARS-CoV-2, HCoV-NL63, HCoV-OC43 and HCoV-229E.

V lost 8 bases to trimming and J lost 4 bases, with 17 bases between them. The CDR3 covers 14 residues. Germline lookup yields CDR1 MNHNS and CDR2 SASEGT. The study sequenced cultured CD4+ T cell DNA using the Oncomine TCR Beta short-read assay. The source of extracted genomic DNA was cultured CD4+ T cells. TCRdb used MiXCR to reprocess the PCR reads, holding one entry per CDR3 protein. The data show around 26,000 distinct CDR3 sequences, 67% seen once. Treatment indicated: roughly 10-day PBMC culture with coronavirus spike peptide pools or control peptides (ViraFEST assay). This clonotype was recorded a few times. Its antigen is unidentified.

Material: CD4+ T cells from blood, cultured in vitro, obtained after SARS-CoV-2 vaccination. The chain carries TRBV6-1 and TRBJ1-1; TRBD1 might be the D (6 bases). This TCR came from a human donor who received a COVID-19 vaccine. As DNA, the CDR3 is TGTGCCAGCTTGATGGCACAGGGTAGCACTGAAGCTTTCTTT. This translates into CASLMAQGSTEAFF.